This T cell receptor beta chain was sequenced in a study of vaccination and CD4 T cells after COVID-19. Overall study: Investigators stimulated cells with overlapping spike peptides drawn from SARS-CoV-2, HCoV-NL63, HCoV-OC43 and HCoV-229E.

Germline loops: CDR1 GTSNPN, CDR2 SVGIG (reference sequence). This CDR3 region has 14 residues. Trimming left V 2 bases short and J 4 bases short, with 15 bases between. Specified treatment: roughly ten-day PBMC culture with coronavirus spike peptide pools or control peptides (ViraFEST assay). ViraFEST stimulated the growth of antigen-specific T cells using peptide pools and subsequently profiled their TCRs by sequencing. PBMCs, plated at roughly 2.2 million per well, were grown in the presence of 9.5 to 10 IU/ml IL-2 and 9.5 to 10 ug/ml peptide pools. A note on this clonotype: What it recognizes is unknown.

At the Johns Hopkins FTIC core, DNA taken from cultured CD4+ T cells was sequenced by way of the Oncomine TCR Beta short-read assay. The authors extracted genomic DNA from cultured CD4+ T cells. MiXCR was run by TCRdb on the PCR reads, yielding one entry per CDR3 protein. The table lists about 16,000 distinct CDR3 sequences, roughly 56% of them singletons. Material for sequencing was CD4+ T cells from blood, cultured in vitro. The receptor was isolated from a human donor who had recovered from COVID-19. The chain links TRBV30 to TRBJ2-7, with D perhaps given as TRBD1 or TRBD2 (6 bases each). The CDR3 nucleotides read TGTGCCTGGAGTCCCGGGGGCGGCCGGTACGAGCAGTACTTC. Amino acids: CAWSPGGGRYEQYF. The full variable domain, with the rest looked up from reference TRBV30 and TRBJ2-7, is SQTIHQWPATLVQPVGSPLSLECTVEGTSNPNLYWYRQAAGRGLQLLFYSVGIGQISSEVPQNLSASRPQDRQFILSSKKLLLSDSGFYLCAWSPGGGRYEQYFGPGTRLTVT.